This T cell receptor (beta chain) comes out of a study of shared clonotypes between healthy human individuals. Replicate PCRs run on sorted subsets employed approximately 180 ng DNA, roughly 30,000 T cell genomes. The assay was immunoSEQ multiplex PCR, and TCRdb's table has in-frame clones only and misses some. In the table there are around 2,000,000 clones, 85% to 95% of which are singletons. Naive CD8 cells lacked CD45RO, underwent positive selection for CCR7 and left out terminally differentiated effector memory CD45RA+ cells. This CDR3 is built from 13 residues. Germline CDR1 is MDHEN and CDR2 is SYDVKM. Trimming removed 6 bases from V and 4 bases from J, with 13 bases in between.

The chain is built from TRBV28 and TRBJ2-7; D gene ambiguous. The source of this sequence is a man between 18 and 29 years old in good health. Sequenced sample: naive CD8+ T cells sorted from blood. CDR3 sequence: CASSASDGYEQYF. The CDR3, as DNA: TGTGCCAGCAGCGCCTCGGACGGGTACGAGCAGTACTTC.